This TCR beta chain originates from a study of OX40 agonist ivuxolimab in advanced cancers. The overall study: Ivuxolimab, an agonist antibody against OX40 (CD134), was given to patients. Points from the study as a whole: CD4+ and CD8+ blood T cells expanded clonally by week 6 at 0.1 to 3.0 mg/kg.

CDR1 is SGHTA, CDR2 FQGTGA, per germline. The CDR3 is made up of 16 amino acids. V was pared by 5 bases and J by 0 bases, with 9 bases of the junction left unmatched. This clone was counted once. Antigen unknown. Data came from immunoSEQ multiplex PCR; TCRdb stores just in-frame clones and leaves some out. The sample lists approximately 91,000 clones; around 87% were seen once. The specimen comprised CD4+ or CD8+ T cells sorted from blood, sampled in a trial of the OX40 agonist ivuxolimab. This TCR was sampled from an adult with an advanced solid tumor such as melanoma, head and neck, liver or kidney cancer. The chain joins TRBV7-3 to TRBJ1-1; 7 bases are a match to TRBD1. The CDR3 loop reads CASSPNPGQMNTEAFF. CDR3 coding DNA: TGTGCCAGCAGCCCGAACCCGGGACAGATGAACACTGAAGCTTTCTTT.